This T cell receptor beta chain originates from a study of Graves' ophthalmopathy and Graves' hyperthyroidism. Whole-study context: The authors collected peripheral blood at initial diagnosis, before any treatment.

Amplification of the TCR beta CDR3 regions used RNA transcripts (as template). An opening RT-PCR round employed HTBI primers and preceded a second-round multiplex PCR. TCRdb called the multiplex PCR reads again in MiXCR, with one record for every CDR3 protein. The sample holds more than 300,000 distinct CDR3 sequences, 15% to 17% seen once. Study-level points and caveats: With a specificity of roughly 72% and a sensitivity of about 69%, the model predicted ophthalmopathy progression.

The CDR3 is 15 amino acids. J was trimmed by 5 bases and V by 3 bases; bases with no gene match: 5. Germline loops: CDR1 DFQATT, CDR2 SNEGSKA (reference sequence). This clonotype appeared many times. Its antigen is still unknown. This clonotype originated in a woman aged 18-30 years with stable Graves' hyperthyroidism. This sequence joins TRBV20-1 and TRBJ1-6; TRBD1 aligns across 9 bases. Sample: peripheral blood. DNA for the CDR3: TGCAGTGCTAGTTGGACAGGGGCTCATAATTCACCCCTCCACTTT. It encodes CSASWTGAHNSPLHF.